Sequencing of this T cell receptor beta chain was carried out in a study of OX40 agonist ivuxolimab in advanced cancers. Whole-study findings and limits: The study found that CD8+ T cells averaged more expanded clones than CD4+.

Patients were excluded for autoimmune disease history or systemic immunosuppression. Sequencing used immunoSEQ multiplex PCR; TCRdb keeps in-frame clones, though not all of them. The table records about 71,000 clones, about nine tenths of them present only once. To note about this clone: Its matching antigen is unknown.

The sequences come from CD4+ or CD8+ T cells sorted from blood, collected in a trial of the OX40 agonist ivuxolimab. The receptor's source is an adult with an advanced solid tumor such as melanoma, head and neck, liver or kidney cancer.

Here the CDR3 DNA reads TGTGCCAGCAGCTTGGGACAGCCCAATTCACCCCTCCACTTT. It translates to CASSLGQPNSPLHF. The rearrangement links TRBV7-8 to TRBJ1-6; 7 nucleotides agree with TRBD1. V was pared by 3 bases and J by 7 bases, with 3 bases of the junction left unmatched. The CDR3 is 14 amino acids. In germline, CDR1 is SGHVS, CDR2 FQNEAQ.